Each of the 12 T cell receptor beta chains below was sequenced from the same sample in a study of shared clonotypes between healthy human individuals. Some clones are missing from TCRdb's copy, which holds only in-frame ones; the method was immunoSEQ multiplex PCR. The data show approximately 100,000 clones, roughly 66% seen once. The specimen was memory CD8+ T cells sorted from blood. Subset described: CD45RO+ cells pooled with CCR7-negative TemRA cells. These receptors came from a young woman in good health.

The V gene is TRBV27, the J gene TRBJ2-7; D perhaps matches TRBD2 (5 bases). The CDR3 sequence is 14 residues long. Germline V gene sequence: CDR1 MNHEY, CDR2 SMNVEV (reference sequence). V dropped 4 bases and J dropped 1 base, with 11 bases sitting between them. CDR3 region: CASSWASRSYEQYF. CDR3 DNA sequence: TGTGCCAGCAGTTGGGCTAGCCGTTCCTACGAGCAGTACTTC.

The V and J genes are TRBV2 and TRBJ2-5; the D gene is possibly TRBD1 (6 bases). The V gene's germline CDR1 is SNHLY and CDR2 FYNNEI. This CDR3 contains 14 residues. V gave up 5 bases and J gave up 1 base, with 11 bases separating them. CDR3 sequence reads: CASSPTGIQETQYF. The CDR3 nucleotides are TGTGCCAGCAGTCCGACAGGAATCCAAGAGACCCAGTACTTC.

This CDR3 is CASSHVRGWEQYF. The DNA of the CDR3 is TGTGCCAGCAGTCATGTCCGGGGGTGGGAGCAGTACTTC. This chain connects TRBV5-6 to TRBJ2-7; possible D gene TRBD2, 6 bases. V was shortened by 5 bases and J by 7 bases, with 16 bases between the two germline ends. The CDR3 spans 13 residues. The V gene's germline CDR1 is SGHDT and CDR2 YYEEEE.

This clone was counted a few times. The chain couples TRBV6-6 to TRBJ2-7; 9 bases line up with TRBD2. Germline V CDR1 and CDR2: MNHNY, SVGAGI (reference sequence). V lost 0 bases and J lost 3; bases outside the gene matches: 0. This CDR3 comprises 14 residues. The CDR3 spells CASSYSREGYEQYF. CDR3 sequence (DNA): TGTGCCAGCAGTTACTCGCGGGAGGGCTACGAGCAGTACTTC.

The CDR3 spells CASSLQGYYGYTF. The CDR3, as DNA: TGTGCCAGCAGCTTGCAGGGGTACTATGGCTACACCTTC. This chain links TRBV5-6 with TRBJ1-2, with a tentative D call TRBD1 (6 bases). V was trimmed by 1 base and J by 3 bases, leaving 7 bases between them. Germline V gene data show CDR1 as SGHDT and CDR2 as YYEEEE. The CDR3 is 13 residues long.

This clone was recorded only once. The chain joins TRBV7-2 to TRBJ2-5; D tentatively reads TRBD1 or TRBD2 (6 bases each). Germline CDR1 reads SGHTA; CDR2 reads FQGNSA. The CDR3 runs to 17 residues. The V gene lost 2 bases and the J gene lost 1 base, with 17 bases spanning the gap. CDR3 coding DNA: TGTGCCAGCAGCTTATTAGGGGGAGGCACCTTCCAAGAGACCCAGTACTTC. It translates to CASSLLGGGTFQETQYF.

The rearrangement joins TRBV7-9 to TRBJ1-3; D remains unclear. CDR3 size: 10 residues. The ends were cut back, 5 bases at V and 7 bases at J, with 3 bases in the middle. Germline values: CDR1 SEHNR, CDR2 FQNEAQ (reference sequence). In nucleotides, the CDR3 is TGTGCCAGCAGCATGAACACCATATATTTT. It yields the protein CASSMNTIYF.

Points on this clone: The likely explanation is a read error, given a far larger clone one base away. This sequence joins TRBV10-2 and TRBJ2-1, with TRBD2 as a possible D gene (6 bases). Trimming pared 5 bases from V and 5 bases from J, leaving 16 bases between. The CDR3 extends over 15 amino acids. The germline CDR1 and CDR2 sequences are WSHSY and SAAADI. Written as DNA, the CDR3 is TGCGCCAGCAGTTACATGGCGGGGAAGAACAATGAGCAGTTCTTC. Protein product: CASSYMAGKNNEQFF.

This clone was observed at least ten times. The J gene is TRBJ2-7, the V gene TRBV6-1, with D possibly being TRBD1 or TRBD2 (6 bases each). The CDR3 runs 14 residues. Germline V gene lookup returns CDR1 MNHNS and CDR2 SASEGT. Trimming shortened V by 0 bases and J by 2 bases, and 8 bases separated the two germline ends. The CDR3 loop reads CASSEAGGPYEQYF. CDR3 nucleotide sequence: TGTGCCAGCAGTGAAGCAGGGGGGCCCTACGAGCAGTACTTC.

The V call is TRBV11-2, the J call TRBJ2-2; TRBD2 matches 7 bases. The germline V gene has CDR1 SGHAT and CDR2 FQNNGV. The V segment lost 3 bases and the J segment 4 bases; nucleotides outside the gene matches: 2. This CDR3 is built from 14 residues. CDR3 protein: CASSLAGVTGELFF. CDR3 bases: TGTGCCAGCAGCTTGGCGGGGGTCACCGGGGAGCTGTTTTTT. Full variable domain (remainder filled in from reference TRBV11-2 and TRBJ2-2): EAGVAQSPRYKIIEKRQSVAFWCNPISGHATLYWYQQILGQGPKLLIQFQNNGVVDDSQLPKDRFSAERLKGVDSTLKIQPAKLEDSAVYLCASSLAGVTGELFFGEGSRLTVL.

V usage is TRBV28 and J usage is TRBJ2-5; D is unresolved. The CDR3 has 12 residues. V lost 7 bases and J lost 3, with 9 bases in between. Germline-derived CDR1 and CDR2 are MDHEN and SYDVKM. The CDR3 DNA reads TGTGCCAGCAAGGCCGTAAAAGAGACCCAGTACTTC. It codes for CASKAVKETQYF.

The chain has TRBV7-2 and TRBJ2-5, with 8 bases identical to TRBD1. In germline, CDR1 is SGHTA, CDR2 FQGNSA. CDR3 length: 15 residues. V was pared by 3 bases and J by 0 bases, with 3 bases of the junction left unmatched. CDR3 in DNA: TGTGCCAGCAGCTTGGACAGGGTTTACCAAGAGACCCAGTACTTC. It specifies CASSLDRVYQETQYF.